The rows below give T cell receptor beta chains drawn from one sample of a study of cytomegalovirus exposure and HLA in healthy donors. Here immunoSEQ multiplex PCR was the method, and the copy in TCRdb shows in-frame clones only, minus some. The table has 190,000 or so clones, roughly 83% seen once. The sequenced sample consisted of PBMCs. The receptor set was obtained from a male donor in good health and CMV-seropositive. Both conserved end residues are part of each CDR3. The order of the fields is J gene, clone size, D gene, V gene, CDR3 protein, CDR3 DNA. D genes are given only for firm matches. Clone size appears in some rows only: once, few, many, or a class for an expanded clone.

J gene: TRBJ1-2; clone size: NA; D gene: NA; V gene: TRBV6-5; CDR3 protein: CASSLHRQDYGYTF; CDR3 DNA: TGTGCCAGCAGTTTACACCGGCAGGACTATGGCTACACCTTC
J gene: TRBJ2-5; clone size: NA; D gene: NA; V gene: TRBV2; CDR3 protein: CASSESGGRGETQYF; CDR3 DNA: TGTGCCAGCAGTGAGTCCGGGGGGCGCGGGGAGACCCAGTACTTC
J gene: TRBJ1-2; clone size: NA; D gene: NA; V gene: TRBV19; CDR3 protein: CASSIEGLYGYTF; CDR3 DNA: TGTGCCAGTAGTATAGAGGGCCTCTATGGCTACACCTTC
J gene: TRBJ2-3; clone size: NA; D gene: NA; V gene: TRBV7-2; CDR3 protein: CASSFSGTNTDTQYF; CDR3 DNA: TGTGCCAGCAGCTTTAGCGGAACCAACACAGATACGCAGTATTTT
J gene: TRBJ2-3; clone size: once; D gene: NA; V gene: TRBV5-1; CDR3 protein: CASSWASSTDTQYF; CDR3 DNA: TGCGCCAGCAGCTGGGCTTCTAGCACAGATACGCAGTATTTT
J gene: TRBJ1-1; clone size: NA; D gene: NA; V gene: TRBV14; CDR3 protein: CASSQVLNTEAFF; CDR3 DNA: TGTGCCAGCAGTCAGGTGTTGAACACTGAAGCTTTCTTT
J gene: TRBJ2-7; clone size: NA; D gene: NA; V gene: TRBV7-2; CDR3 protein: CASSLGSGASSYEQYF; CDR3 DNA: TGTGCCAGCAGCTTAGGATCAGGGGCCAGCTCCTACGAGCAGTACTTC
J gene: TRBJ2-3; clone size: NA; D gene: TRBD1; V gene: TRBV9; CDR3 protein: CASSVEIGTGRNTQYF; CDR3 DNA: TGTGCCAGCAGCGTAGAAATTGGGACAGGGCGAAATACGCAGTATTTT
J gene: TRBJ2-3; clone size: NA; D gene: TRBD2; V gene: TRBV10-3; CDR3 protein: CASTSELDTQYF; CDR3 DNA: TGTGCCAGTACTAGCGAGCTCGATACGCAGTATTTT
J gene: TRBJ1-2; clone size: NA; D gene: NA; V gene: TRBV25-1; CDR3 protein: CASSGGLWHGYTF; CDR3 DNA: TGTGCCAGCAGTGGGGGGCTATGGCATGGCTACACCTTC
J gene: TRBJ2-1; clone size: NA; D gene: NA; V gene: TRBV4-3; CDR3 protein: CASSQQGNEQFF; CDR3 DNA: TGCGCCAGCAGCCAGCAGGGCAATGAGCAGTTCTTC
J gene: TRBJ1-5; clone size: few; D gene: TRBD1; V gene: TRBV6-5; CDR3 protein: CASSSGQGAVQPQHF; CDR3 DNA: TGTGCCAGCAGTTCGGGACAGGGGGCGGTTCAGCCCCAGCATTTT
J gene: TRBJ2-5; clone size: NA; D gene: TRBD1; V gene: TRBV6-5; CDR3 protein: CASSPPGGDQTQYF; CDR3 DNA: TGTGCCAGCAGCCCCCCAGGGGGCGACCAGACCCAGTACTTC
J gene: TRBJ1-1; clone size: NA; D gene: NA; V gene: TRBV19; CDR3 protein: CASSNALGGAATEAFF; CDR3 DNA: TGTGCCAGTAGTAACGCCCTCGGGGGGGCTGCAACTGAAGCTTTCTTT